Included here is one T cell receptor beta chain sequence, with context. CDR3 length equals 11 residues. CDR1 is SGDLS, CDR2 YYNGEE, per germline. Trimming pared 4 bases from V and 12 bases from J, leaving 11 bases between. The sample comes from a study of cytomegalovirus exposure and HLA in healthy donors. The study ran its PCR with 60 Vbeta and 13 Jbeta primers. Measured with immunoSEQ multiplex PCR; TCRdb has only the in-frame clones, and not every one. The sample lists 90,000 to 120,000 clones, roughly 82% occurring once. This clonotype was obtained from a male donor in good health and CMV-seronegative. The rearrangement joins TRBV9 to TRBJ2-1; maybe TRBD2 (5 bases). The sample taken for sequencing was PBMCs. The CDR3 spells CASSRGSAQFF. CDR3 sequence (DNA): TGTGCCAGCAGCCGAGGGAGTGCGCAGTTCTTC.